Listed below are T cell receptor beta chains from one sample, sequenced in a study of T cell responses to AZD1222 COVID-19 vaccine. The table came from immunoSEQ multiplex PCR; TCRdb's copy has only in-frame clones and leaves some out. Here the sample spans about 150,000 clones, 91% being singletons. The specimen was peripheral blood, collected on day 0 of AZD1222 vaccination. These TCRs come from an adult in good health. Both conserved end residues are part of each CDR3. A D gene is named only where the DNA matches it firmly. Size values are once, few and many counts, or a class for expanded clones, and some rows have none.

J gene | V gene | D gene | clone size | CDR3 protein | CDR3 DNA
TRBJ1-6 | TRBV2 | - | - | CASSESRPRYYSPLHF | TGTGCCAGCAGTGAGTCCCGGCCGCGATATTATTCACCCCTCCACTTT
TRBJ1-4 | TRBV19 | - | few | CASSIGAGNEKLFF | TGTGCCAGTAGTATTGGGGCGGGTAATGAAAAACTGTTTTTT
TRBJ2-7 | TRBV28 | TRBD1 | - | CASSPPGTGKYEQYF | TGTGCCAGCAGTCCACCCGGGACAGGGAAATACGAGCAGTACTTC
TRBJ2-3 | TRBV7-8 | TRBD1 | - | CASSPEGQRQYTDTQYF | TGTGCCAGCAGCCCCGAGGGACAGAGACAATACACAGATACGCAGTATTTT
TRBJ1-1 | TRBV7-3 | - | - | CASSRWGNTEAFF | TGTGCCAGCAGTCGGTGGGGTAACACTGAAGCTTTCTTT
TRBJ2-7 | TRBV3-1/TRBV3-2 | - | - | CASSQDSASSGEQYF | TGTGCCAGCAGCCAAGATTCGGCCTCCTCGGGCGAACAGTACTTC
TRBJ2-1 | TRBV27 | - | - | CASSAQQGPFSYNEQFF | TGTGCCAGCAGTGCACAACAGGGTCCTTTCTCCTACAATGAGCAGTTCTTC
TRBJ1-3 | TRBV5-1 | - | - | CASSPATGNTIYF | TGCGCCAGCAGCCCTGCAACTGGAAACACCATATATTTT
TRBJ2-7 | TRBV6-2/TRBV6-3 | TRBD1 | - | CASSYRQGAGREQYF | TGTGCCAGCAGTTATCGACAGGGGGCCGGTCGGGAGCAGTACTTC
TRBJ2-3 | TRBV11-3 | - | - | CASSLDRVSTDTQYF | TGTGCCAGCAGCTTAGACAGGGTGTCCACAGATACGCAGTATTTT
TRBJ1-2 | TRBV5-6 | - | - | CASSRAYGYTF | TGTGCCAGCAGCCGTGCCTATGGCTACACCTTC
TRBJ1-2 | TRBV7-2 | - | - | CASSLGPRAERYTF | TGTGCCAGCAGCTTAGGCCCCAGGGCGGAACGCTACACCTTC
TRBJ2-7 | TRBV11-2 | TRBD2 | - | CASSLGLAGGLRTYEQYF | TGTGCCAGCAGCTTAGGACTAGCGGGAGGGTTAAGGACCTACGAGCAGTACTTC
TRBJ2-5 | TRBV2 | TRBD1 | - | CASSDLGTEEQETQYF | TGTGCCAGCAGCGACCTCGGGACAGAGGAGCAAGAGACCCAGTACTTC
TRBJ2-3 | TRBV2 | TRBD2 | once | CASTITPGLAGEGEMDTQYF | TGTGCCAGTACAATTACGCCGGGACTAGCGGGGGAGGGAGAGATGGATACGCAGTATTTT
TRBJ2-1 | TRBV7-2 | TRBD2 | - | CASSPSGSVYNEQFF | TGTGCCAGCAGCCCCAGCGGGAGTGTTTACAATGAGCAGTTCTTC
TRBJ1-5 | TRBV19 | - | - | CASSIGEQPQHF | TGTGCCAGTAGTATAGGTGAACAGCCCCAGCATTTT
TRBJ1-2 | TRBV7-8 | TRBD1 | - | CASSLTGTGINYGYTF | TGTGCCAGCAGCTTAACCGGGACAGGGATTAACTATGGCTACACCTTC
TRBJ1-5 | TRBV7-9 | TRBD1 | - | CASSLAGTADSNQPQHF | TGTGCCAGCAGCTTAGCAGGGACAGCCGATAGCAATCAGCCCCAGCATTTT
TRBJ2-2 | TRBV7-9 | TRBD1 | - | CASSLGTGPDTGELFF | TGTGCCAGCAGCTTAGGGACAGGGCCAGACACCGGGGAGCTGTTTTTT
TRBJ2-1 | TRBV18 | - | - | CASSALDMVNEQFF | TGTGCCAGCTCAGCCTTAGACATGGTCAATGAGCAGTTCTTC
TRBJ1-1 | TRBV7-9 | TRBD1 | - | CASSPDRGRTEAFF | TGTGCCAGCAGTCCGGACAGGGGTCGGACTGAAGCTTTCTTT
TRBJ2-1 | TRBV28 | - | - | CASSLRGQPYEQFF | TGTGCCAGCAGTCTTCGGGGGCAGCCCTATGAGCAGTTCTTC
TRBJ2-2 | TRBV5-1 | - | - | CASSSGWTSNTGELFF | TGCGCCAGCAGCTCCGGGTGGACTTCTAACACCGGGGAGCTGTTTTTT
TRBJ1-6 | TRBV28 | - | - | CASSPPMEGVINSPLHF | TGTGCCAGCAGCCCGCCCATGGAGGGGGTGATTAATTCACCCCTCCACTTT
TRBJ1-2 | TRBV29-1 | - | - | CSVHRGQHGYTF | TGCAGCGTGCACCGGGGGCAGCATGGCTACACCTTC
TRBJ1-1 | TRBV11-1 | - | - | CASSSSVRVMNTEAFF | TGTGCCAGCAGCTCGTCCGTCAGAGTCATGAACACTGAAGCTTTCTTT
TRBJ2-3 | TRBV4-1 | - | - | CASSQVVVSDTQYF | TGCGCCAGCAGCCAAGTCGTGGTATCAGATACGCAGTATTTT
TRBJ2-1 | TRBV5-1 | TRBD2 | - | CASSRGASSGLFGNEQFF | TGCGCCAGCAGCCGGGGGGCTTCTAGCGGGCTATTTGGGAATGAGCAGTTCTTC
TRBJ1-2 | TRBV9 | TRBD1 | - | CASSGRDRAKEEPNYGYTF | TGTGCCAGCAGCGGCCGGGACAGGGCGAAAGAAGAGCCTAACTATGGCTACACCTTC
TRBJ2-7 | TRBV7-3 | - | - | CASSPTGPFSYEQYF | TGTGCCAGCAGCCCGACCGGGCCTTTCTCCTACGAGCAGTACTTC
TRBJ1-2 | TRBV28 | - | - | CASKTEGGQRYGYTF | TGTGCCAGCAAAACCGAAGGGGGACAACGGTATGGCTACACCTTC
TRBJ2-5 | TRBV5-1 | - | - | CASSPLGAEAEGTQYF | TGCGCCAGCAGCCCCCTGGGGGCGGAAGCCGAGGGGACCCAGTACTTC
TRBJ1-5 | TRBV3-1/TRBV3-2 | - | - | CASSQGRGNQPQHF | TGTGCCAGCAGCCAGGGTAGAGGCAATCAGCCCCAGCATTTT
TRBJ2-1 | TRBV14 | - | - | CASSRSRPGNEQFF | TGTGCCAGCAGCCGATCGCGCCCCGGGAATGAGCAGTTCTTC
TRBJ1-2 | TRBV19 | - | - | CASSIARWYGYTF | TGTGCCAGTAGTATAGCGAGGTGGTATGGCTACACCTTC
TRBJ1-1 | TRBV28 | - | - | CASSFSFGSTEAFF | TGTGCCAGCAGTTTCAGTTTCGGATCCACTGAAGCTTTCTTT